The present TCR beta chain was sequenced within a study of control samples from healthy donors and cancer patients. Trimming took off 0 bases at V and 5 bases at J, with 16 bases between the two ends. Germline loops: CDR1 GTSNPN, CDR2 SVGIG (reference sequence). The CDR3 runs 15 residues. TCRdb's table, derived via immunoSEQ multiplex PCR, lists solely in-frame clones and lacks some. Here the sample spans 120,000 or so clones, about 90% being singletons. The specimen was blood. This sequence originates from a man between 18 and 29 years old in good health. The genes are TRBV30 and TRBJ1-1, with a tentative D call TRBD1 (6 bases). The CDR3 here is CAWSVKQQGWTEAFF. The CDR3 coding sequence is TGTGCCTGGAGTGTAAAACAACAGGGTTGGACTGAAGCTTTCTTT.